This record looks at one T cell receptor beta chain sequence and its context. This specimen belongs to a study of blood T cell repertoires in COVID-19. About the research overall: Samples taken during acute and convalescent COVID-19 were collected in the United States, Italy and Spain. T cells, B-cell-depleted T cells, or PBMCs supplied cDNA or gDNA.

With 2 bases removed from V and 1 base from J, the gap between germline ends came to 8 bases. CDR3 size: 14 residues. Germline CDR1 and CDR2: SGHTA and FQGTGA. Measured with immunoSEQ multiplex PCR; TCRdb has only the in-frame clones, and not every one. The table records approximately 240,000 clones, about 89% of them present only once. Assignments of participants to cohorts depended upon their own reported clinical history. Cohort 3 recovery required two negative PCRs, clearance, or symptom resolution. The chain combines TRBV7-3 with TRBJ1-1, with D unresolved. What was sequenced was PBMCs or T cells enriched from blood (not recorded which). This receptor was taken from a young woman who had recovered from COVID-19. The CDR3 here is CASSLYAGNTEAFF. CDR3 sequence (DNA): TGTGCCAGCAGCTTATACGCGGGGAACACTGAAGCTTTCTTT.